Listed below are T cell receptor beta chains from one sample, sequenced in a study of cytomegalovirus exposure and HLA in healthy donors. Repertoires were generated with immunoSEQ multiplex PCR, while TCRdb's copy carries only in-frame clones and drops some. The sample consists of 90,000 to 150,000 clones, approximately 80% of them appearing once. Source material: PBMCs. The source is a female donor in good health and CMV-seronegative. Each CDR3 is given with its conserved first and last residue. D genes are given only for firm matches. The size field is filled for only some rows; it gives once, few, many or a size class.

once	TRBV14	TRBJ2-2	TRBD1	CASSQEKAYSGQSTTGELFF	TGTGCCAGCAGCCAAGAAAAGGCTTATTCGGGACAGTCTACAACCGGGGAGCTGTTTTTT
-	TRBV6-5	TRBJ1-5	TRBD1	CASSRRQGADQPQHF	TGTGCCAGCAGTCGAAGACAGGGAGCGGATCAGCCCCAGCATTTT
-	TRBV5-1	TRBJ2-7	TRBD2	CASSDVAGVEQYF	TGCGCCAGCAGCGACGTAGCGGGGGTCGAGCAGTACTTC
-	TRBV7-2	TRBJ2-1	TRBD2	CASKAGGQIEQFF	TGTGCCAGCAAAGCGGGGGGGCAGATTGAGCAGTTCTTC
-	TRBV7-2	TRBJ2-3	-	CASTLPQGRTDTQYF	TGTGCCAGCACCTTGCCTCAGGGTCGCACAGATACGCAGTATTTT
once	TRBV13	TRBJ2-7	-	CASSPRDWAPYEQYF	TGTGCCAGCAGCCCCCGGGACTGGGCCCCCTACGAGCAGTACTTC
-	TRBV6-5	TRBJ2-7	TRBD1	CASSPDEGAGEQYF	TGTGCCAGCAGCCCCGATGAGGGGGCTGGTGAGCAGTACTTC
-	TRBV6-5	TRBJ1-1	-	CASSYSEGRTEAFF	TGTGCCAGCAGTTACTCCGAGGGAAGAACTGAAGCTTTCTTT
-	TRBV5-5	TRBJ1-2	-	CASSPGGMNYGYTF	TGTGCCAGCAGCCCCGGGGGAATGAACTATGGCTACACCTTC
-	TRBV7-9	TRBJ1-2	-	CASSLGRAGYTF	TGTGCCAGCAGCTTAGGAAGAGCTGGCTACACCTTC
-	TRBV7-9	TRBJ1-6	-	CASSPAGGYNSPLHF	TGTGCCAGCAGCCCCGCGGGGGGTTATAATTCACCCCTCCACTTT
-	TRBV6-1	TRBJ2-2	TRBD1	CASSEETGEAGELFF	TGTGCCAGCAGTGAAGAGACAGGGGAAGCCGGGGAGCTGTTTTTT
once	TRBV13	TRBJ1-5	-	CASSLGGQPQHF	TGTGCCAGCAGCCTCGGAGGGCAGCCCCAGCATTTT
-	TRBV19	TRBJ2-7	TRBD1	CASSFTGQGSYEQYF	TGTGCCAGTAGTTTTACGGGACAGGGCTCCTACGAGCAGTACTTC
few	TRBV6-1	TRBJ2-7	-	CASSELYEQYF	TGTGCCAGCAGTGAACTATACGAGCAGTACTTC
-	TRBV9	TRBJ1-4	TRBD1	CASSEDRGYGKLFF	TGTGCCAGCAGCGAGGACAGGGGATATGGAAAACTGTTTTTT
-	TRBV6-1	TRBJ1-1	TRBD1	CASSRQGQWTEAFF	TGTGCCAGCAGCAGACAGGGCCAATGGACTGAAGCTTTCTTT
-	TRBV7-9	TRBJ1-2	-	CASSLEGVAYGYTF	TGTGCCAGCAGCCTAGAGGGGGTCGCCTATGGCTACACCTTC
few	TRBV6-1	TRBJ1-4	TRBD1	CASLDREKLFF	TGTGCCAGCCTGGACAGGGAAAAACTGTTTTTT
-	TRBV29-1	TRBJ2-3	TRBD2	CSVTSGGTSTDTQYF	TGCAGCGTGACTAGCGGGGGTACTAGCACAGATACGCAGTATTTT
-	TRBV6-5	TRBJ2-1	-	CASSYPETSQIF	TGTGCCAGCAGTTACCCAGAGACTAGTCAAATCTTC
-	TRBV6-7	TRBJ1-1	TRBD1	CASSYGYSFPTGGKNTEAFF	TGTGCCAGCAGTTACGGGTATTCATTCCCAACAGGGGGCAAAAACACTGAAGCTTTCTTT
-	TRBV30	TRBJ2-7	-	CAWSRELGIYEQYF	TGTGCCTGGAGTAGGGAGCTTGGGATCTACGAGCAGTACTTC
-	TRBV25-1	TRBJ1-2	-	CASSAGGDGYTF	TGTGCCAGCAGTGCGGGGGGCGATGGCTACACCTTC
-	TRBV2	TRBJ2-1	TRBD2	CASKLAAGDSVDEQFF	TGTGCCAGCAAGCTTGCCGCGGGGGATAGTGTGGATGAGCAGTTCTTC
-	TRBV4-2	TRBJ2-3	-	CASSETSEDTQYF	TGTGCCAGCAGCGAAACCTCAGAAGATACGCAGTATTTT
-	TRBV9	TRBJ2-5	TRBD1	CASSVAAGGKEETQYF	TGTGCCAGCAGCGTAGCTGCAGGGGGAAAAGAAGAGACCCAGTACTTC
-	TRBV6-6	TRBJ1-2	-	CASSPSNYGYTF	TGTGCCAGCAGTCCTTCTAACTATGGCTACACCTTC
-	TRBV14	TRBJ2-1	TRBD2	CASSQDPGLAGGPEQFF	TGTGCCAGCAGCCAAGACCCGGGACTAGCGGGGGGGCCTGAGCAGTTCTTC
once	TRBV7-8	TRBJ1-1	-	CASSSGHHLGTEAFF	TGTGCCAGCAGCTCCGGACACCACCTGGGAACTGAAGCTTTCTTT
-	TRBV6-5	TRBJ2-7	TRBD1	CASSYSTGNYEQYF	TGTGCCAGCAGTTACTCGACAGGGAACTACGAGCAGTACTTC
-	TRBV19	TRBJ1-4	-	CASTDGGGGSEKLFF	TGTGCCAGTACCGACGGTGGGGGGGGCAGTGAAAAACTGTTTTTT
-	TRBV18	TRBJ2-7	-	CASSPPGGFPNYEQYF	TGTGCCAGCTCACCACCTGGAGGGTTTCCCAACTACGAGCAGTACTTC
-	TRBV7-9	TRBJ2-5	-	CASSFNGTRYF	TGTGCCAGCAGCTTTAACGGGACTCGGTACTTC
-	TRBV10-3	TRBJ2-5	TRBD2	CAISELSGGPQETQYF	TGTGCCATCAGTGAGTTAAGCGGGGGGCCCCAAGAGACCCAGTACTTC
-	TRBV6-1	TRBJ2-3	-	CAGAGDSTDTQYF	TGTGCGGGGGCGGGGGATAGCACAGATACGCAGTATTTT
many	TRBV6-4	TRBJ2-3	TRBD2	CASSPSGGASDTQYF	TGTGCCAGCAGTCCGAGCGGGGGGGCCTCGGATACGCAGTATTTT
once	TRBV27	TRBJ2-5	TRBD2	CASIGGFGGAKETQYF	TGTGCCAGCATCGGGGGTTTCGGGGGGGCTAAAGAGACCCAGTACTTC
-	TRBV5-4	TRBJ1-4	-	CASSSGPRDKTNEKLFF	TGTGCCAGCAGCTCAGGCCCCAGGGATAAGACTAATGAAAAACTGTTTTTT
-	TRBV19	TRBJ2-2	TRBD1	CASSLDRGVATGELFF	TGTGCCAGTAGTCTGGACAGGGGAGTGGCCACCGGGGAGCTGTTTTTT
-	TRBV5-6	TRBJ2-1	-	CASSLDREQFF	TGTGCCAGCAGCTTGGACAGGGAGCAGTTCTTC
-	TRBV7-9	TRBJ1-6	-	CASSLDPLSSPLHF	TGTGCCAGCAGCTTAGATCCCCTAAGTTCACCCCTCCACTTT
-	TRBV5-1	TRBJ2-1	TRBD2	CASSPLTSNNEQFF	TGCGCCAGCAGCCCCCTGACTAGCAACAATGAGCAGTTCTTC
-	TRBV19	TRBJ1-3	-	CASRPPPGLSGNTIYF	TGTGCCAGTAGACCACCACCAGGACTATCTGGAAACACCATATATTTT
-	TRBV7-9	TRBJ1-4	-	CASSHKEGAFGEKLFF	TGTGCCAGCAGCCACAAAGAAGGGGCCTTCGGTGAAAAACTGTTTTTT
-	TRBV29-1	TRBJ1-4	-	CSGYMGAWEKLFF	TGCAGCGGCTATATGGGGGCTTGGGAAAAACTGTTTTTT
-	TRBV7-6	TRBJ1-3	TRBD1	CASSPDRGTGNTIYF	TGTGCCAGCAGCCCTGACAGGGGAACTGGAAACACCATATATTTT
-	TRBV5-1	TRBJ2-5	-	CASSTQNYQETQYF	TGCGCCAGCAGCACACAGAACTACCAAGAGACCCAGTACTTC
-	TRBV15	TRBJ2-5	TRBD2	CATRLAGATYQETQYF	TGTGCCACCCGGCTAGCGGGGGCCACGTACCAAGAGACCCAGTACTTC